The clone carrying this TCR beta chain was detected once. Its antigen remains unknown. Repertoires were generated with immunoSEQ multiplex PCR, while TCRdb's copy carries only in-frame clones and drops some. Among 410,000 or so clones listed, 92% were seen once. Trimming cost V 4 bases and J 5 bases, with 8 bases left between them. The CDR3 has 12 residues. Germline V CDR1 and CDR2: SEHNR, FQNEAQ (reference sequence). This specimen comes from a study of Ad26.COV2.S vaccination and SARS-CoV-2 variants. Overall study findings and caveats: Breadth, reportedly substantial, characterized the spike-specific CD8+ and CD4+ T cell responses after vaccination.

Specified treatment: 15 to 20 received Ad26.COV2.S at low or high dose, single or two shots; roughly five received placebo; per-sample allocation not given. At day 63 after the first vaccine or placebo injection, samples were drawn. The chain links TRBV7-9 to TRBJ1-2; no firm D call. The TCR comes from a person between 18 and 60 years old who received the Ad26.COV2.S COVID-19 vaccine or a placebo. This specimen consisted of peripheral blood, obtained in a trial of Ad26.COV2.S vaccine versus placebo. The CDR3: CASSSEPYGYTF. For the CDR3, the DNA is TGTGCCAGCAGCTCCGAACCATATGGCTACACCTTC.